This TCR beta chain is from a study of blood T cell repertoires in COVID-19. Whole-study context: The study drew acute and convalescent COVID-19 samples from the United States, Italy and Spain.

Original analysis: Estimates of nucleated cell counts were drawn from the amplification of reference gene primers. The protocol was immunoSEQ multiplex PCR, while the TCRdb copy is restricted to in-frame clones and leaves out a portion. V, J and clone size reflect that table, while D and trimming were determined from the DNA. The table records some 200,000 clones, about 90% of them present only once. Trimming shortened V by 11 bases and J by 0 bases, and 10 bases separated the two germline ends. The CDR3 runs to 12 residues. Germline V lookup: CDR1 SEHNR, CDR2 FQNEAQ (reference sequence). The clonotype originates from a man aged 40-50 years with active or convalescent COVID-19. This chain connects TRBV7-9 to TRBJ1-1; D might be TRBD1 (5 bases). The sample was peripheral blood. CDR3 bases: TGTGCCGCAGGGCAGGTGAACACTGAAGCTTTCTTT. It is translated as CAAGQVNTEAFF.